There are a few counts of the clone carrying this TCR beta chain. The antigen is undetermined. These data belong to a study of T cell repertoires in cytomegalovirus infection. About the study: Shared public TCR beta signatures pointed to both CMV infection and a matching HLA type.

Germline-derived CDR1 and CDR2 are ENHRY and SYGVKD. V shed 7 bases and J shed 6 bases, with 10 bases lying between them. The CDR3 extends over 11 amino acids. One entry per CDR3 protein, called by TCRdb with MiXCR from the reads. The table has approximately 910,000 distinct CDR3 sequences, 31% seen once. This sequence originates from a human donor in good health (CMV status not recorded). Some clones in this sample may be carry-over from other donors' samples. J is TRBJ2-7 and V is TRBV10-3, with unresolved D. This material consisted of cultured CD8+ T cells from PBMCs, taken from culture after CMV antigen stimulation. DNA of the CDR3: TGTGCCATCACAGGTGGTTCCGAGCAGTACTTC. This sequence encodes CAITGGSEQYF.